This T cell receptor (beta chain) was sequenced in a study of shared clonotypes between healthy human individuals (dated by TCRdb to the early 2020s). In terms of the full investigation: Two women and a few men aged 18 to 49 years were included in the cohort. For each donor, three plates each were used for CD4 naive and CD4 memory, two plates were used for CD8 naive, and one plate was used for CD8 memory. To estimate repertoire size and how much clonotypes are shared between individuals, the study performed deep sequencing of blood TCR repertoires from a few healthy adults. Libraries were prepared and TCR repertoires were sequenced by different laboratories using diverse techniques, in order to increase sequencing depth and limit assay-specific biases. Leukapheresis yielded between about 0.85 and 10 billion PBMCs per donor. Points the paper makes about the study in general: Compared with non-shared clonotypes, the clonotypes found in all four sorted-subset donors had higher generation probabilities. Pairwise subsampling indicated that sequencing depth was expected to affect the degree of clonotype sharing among donors. Only blood was sampled, and tissue TCR repertoires likely differ from those in blood. Estimated clonotype richness was generally larger for naive than for memory subsets. Rarefaction of sorted-subset datasets indicated incomplete sequencing despite the large sequencing depth. Because the study included a small number of donors, the genetic and exposure-history diversity represented was limited. Sharing across four donors was observed for roughly 5.4% of naive CD4, over 3% of naive CD8, 2% to 2.5% of memory CD4, and about 0.4% of memory CD8 clonotypes.

Per the germline V gene, MNHNS is the CDR1 and SASEGT is the CDR2. V and J lose 7 bases and 0 bases, and a span of 13 bases separates them. The CDR3 has 15 amino acids, counting the end cysteine and phenylalanine. Just CDR3 DNA is preserved here, 45 bases in frame from base 1. The donors were healthy, HIV-negative adults with no recently reported acute infections or vaccinations. Every donor was a Caucasian adult living in Nashville, Tennessee, USA. CD4+ T cells were enriched by magnetic negative selection, after which naive cells were positively selected on CD45RA and the negative fraction was taken as the memory subset. After blood collection by leukapheresis, PBMCs were isolated using Ficoll-Histopaque density gradient centrifugation and then cryopreserved in the vapor phase of liquid nitrogen. Analytical flow cytometry was used to check the purity and quantity of every magnetically sorted T cell population. From each sorted fraction, genomic DNA was isolated and quantified by UV absorbance on a Nanodrop 2000c.

As for this clone: The specificity of this receptor is unknown. Within one base of it there is no much larger clone, and no base qualities were kept.

TCR CDR3 regions were amplified from genomic DNA by multiplex PCR using the deep immunoSEQ assay. Extracted genomic DNA from each cell subset was spread evenly across all wells of several immunoSEQ 96-well plates, with each plate serving as a replicate. For sorted subsets, each replicate PCR was loaded with about 0.2 ug genomic DNA, equivalent to 30,000 or so T cell genomes. Purified libraries were measured with a Qubit 3.0 fluorometer, size-checked on a Bioanalyzer 2100, and measured again with the KAPA Library Quantification kit. Each immunoSEQ 96-well plate was sequenced on its own single-read 150-cycle Illumina NextSeq 550 flow cell. Concerning the study's data processing: Because only junctional sequences without quality scores were contained in the immunoSEQ output, filtering matching that applied to full-length reads could not be performed. Sequences were annotated with PyIR, a Python wrapper for IgBLAST v1.9, using IMGT germline references to assign V/J genes and CDR3. Reads were removed for weak V/J assignments (E-value above 1e-6), missing CDR3, stop codons, out-of-frame junctions, or ambiguous translated residues. V3J clonotypes were defined as sequences sharing an identical inferred V gene, J gene, and CDR3 amino acid sequence. The percentage overlap between two repertoires was calculated by dividing the number of shared unique clonotypes by the size of the smaller repertoire. Richness of each repertoire was evaluated using RTK rarefaction, the Chao1 estimator, and Recon v2.1 estimates of unobserved clonotypes. For all TCRbeta clonotypes obtained by the gDNA method from four donors, generation probabilities were computed with OLGA. The table was pulled from immuneACCESS by TCRdb, which kept in-frame rearrangements only. Such tables lose some clones; where checked, under half of the loss comes from unresolved V genes, and the rest has no known cause. D and trimming come from the DNA, and the V and J calls and clone size come from that table. The sample profile shows about 1,500,000 clones; about 96% of them were found once. Together, the top ten hold roughly 1.2% of the sample.

This sequence was found in a man aged 25-45 years in good health. Sequencing input: naive CD4+ T cells sorted from blood. This sample's cell subset or site label indicates: CD45RA+ positively selected. Recombination joined TRBV6-1 with TRBJ2-1; possibly the D gene is TRBD1, per 6 matching bases. The nucleotides are TGTGCCAGCAACCCGGGACATAGCTCCTACAATGAGCAGTTCTTC. Translated, it gives CASNPGHSSYNEQFF.